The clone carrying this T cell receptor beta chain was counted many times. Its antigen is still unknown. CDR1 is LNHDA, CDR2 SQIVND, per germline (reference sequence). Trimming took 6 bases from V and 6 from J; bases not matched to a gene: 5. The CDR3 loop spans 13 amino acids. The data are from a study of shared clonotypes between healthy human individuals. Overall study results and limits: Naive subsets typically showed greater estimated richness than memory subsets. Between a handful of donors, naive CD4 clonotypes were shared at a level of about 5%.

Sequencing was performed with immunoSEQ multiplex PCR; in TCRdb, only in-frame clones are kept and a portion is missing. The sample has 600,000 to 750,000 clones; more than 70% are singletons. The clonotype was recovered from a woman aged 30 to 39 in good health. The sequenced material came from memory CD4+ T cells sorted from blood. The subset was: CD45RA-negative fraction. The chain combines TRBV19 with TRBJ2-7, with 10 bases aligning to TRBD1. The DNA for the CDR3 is TGTGCCAGTAGAGGACAGGGGGAGGGCGAGCAGTACTTC. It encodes CASRGQGEGEQYF.